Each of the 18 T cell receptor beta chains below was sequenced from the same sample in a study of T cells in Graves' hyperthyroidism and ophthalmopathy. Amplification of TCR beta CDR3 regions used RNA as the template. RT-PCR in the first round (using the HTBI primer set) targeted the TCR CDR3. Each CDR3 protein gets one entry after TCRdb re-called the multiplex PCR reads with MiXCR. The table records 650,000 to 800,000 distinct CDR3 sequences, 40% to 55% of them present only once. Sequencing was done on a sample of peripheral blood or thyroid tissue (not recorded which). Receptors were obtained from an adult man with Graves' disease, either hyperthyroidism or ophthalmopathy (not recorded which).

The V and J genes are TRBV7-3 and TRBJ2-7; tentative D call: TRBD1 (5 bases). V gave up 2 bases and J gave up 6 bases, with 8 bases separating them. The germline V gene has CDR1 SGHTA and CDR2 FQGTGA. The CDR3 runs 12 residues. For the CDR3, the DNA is TGTGCCAGCAGCTTACCAGGGTCCGAGCAGTACTTC. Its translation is CASSLPGSEQYF.

The CDR3 DNA is TGTGCCAGCATGGACAGGGGGGACTACGAGCAGTACTTC. It encodes CASMDRGDYEQYF. The V and J genes are TRBV7-3 and TRBJ2-7; TRBD1 matches 10 bases. V shed 7 bases, J shed 3 bases, and the junction held 3 bases outside the gene matches. The germline V gene encodes CDR1 SGHTA and CDR2 FQGTGA. The CDR3 runs 13 residues.

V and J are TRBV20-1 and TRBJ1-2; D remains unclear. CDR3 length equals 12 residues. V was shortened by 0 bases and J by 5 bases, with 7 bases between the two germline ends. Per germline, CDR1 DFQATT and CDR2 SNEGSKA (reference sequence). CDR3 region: CSARDVSYGYTF. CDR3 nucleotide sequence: TGCAGTGCTAGAGATGTGTCTTATGGCTACACCTTC.

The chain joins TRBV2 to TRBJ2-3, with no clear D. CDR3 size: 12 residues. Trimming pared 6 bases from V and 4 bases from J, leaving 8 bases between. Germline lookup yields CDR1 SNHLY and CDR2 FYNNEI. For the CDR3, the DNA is TGTGCCAGCAGATATGTCGCAGATACGCAGTATTTT. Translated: CASRYVADTQYF.

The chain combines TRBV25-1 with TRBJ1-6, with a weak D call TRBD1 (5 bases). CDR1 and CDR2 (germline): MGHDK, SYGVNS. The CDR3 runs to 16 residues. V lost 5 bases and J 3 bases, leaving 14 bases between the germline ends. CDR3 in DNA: TGTGCCAGCAGTTACTCGACGCAGGGCTATAATTCACCCCTCCACTTT. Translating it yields CASSYSTQGYNSPLHF.

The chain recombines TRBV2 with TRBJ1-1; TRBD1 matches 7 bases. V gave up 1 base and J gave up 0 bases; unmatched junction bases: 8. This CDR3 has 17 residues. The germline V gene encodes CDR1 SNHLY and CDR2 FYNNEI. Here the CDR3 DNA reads TGTGCCAGCAGTGAAGGACAGGGAGAGGTATTGAACACTGAAGCTTTCTTT. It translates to CASSEGQGEVLNTEAFF.

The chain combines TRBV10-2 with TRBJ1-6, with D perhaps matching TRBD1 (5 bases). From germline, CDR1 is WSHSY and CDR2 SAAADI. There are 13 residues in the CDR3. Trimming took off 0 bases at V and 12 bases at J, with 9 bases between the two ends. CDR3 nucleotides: TGCGCCAGCAGTGAGTCGACGGGGCTACCCCTCCACTTT. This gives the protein CASSESTGLPLHF.

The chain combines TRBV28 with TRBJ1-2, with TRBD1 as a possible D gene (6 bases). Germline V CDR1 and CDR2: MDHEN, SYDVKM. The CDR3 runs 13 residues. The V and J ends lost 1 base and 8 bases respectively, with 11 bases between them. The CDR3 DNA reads TGTGCCAGCAGTTTATTCCACAGGGAGGGCTACACCTTC. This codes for CASSLFHREGYTF.

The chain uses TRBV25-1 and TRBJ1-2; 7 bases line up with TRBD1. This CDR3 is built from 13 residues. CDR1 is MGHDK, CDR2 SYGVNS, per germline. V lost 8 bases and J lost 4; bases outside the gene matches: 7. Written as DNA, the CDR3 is TGTGCCAGCGATTTGGGACAGTCCTATGGCTACACCTTC. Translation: CASDLGQSYGYTF.

The CDR3 sequence: CASSPGGIYGYTF. The CDR3 DNA reads as TGTGCCAGCAGCCCTGGAGGAATCTATGGCTACACCTTC. V and J are TRBV7-8 and TRBJ1-2; D unresolved. Germline CDR1 and CDR2: SGHVS and FQNEAQ. V lost 5 bases and J lost 4, with 11 bases in between. The CDR3 covers 13 residues.

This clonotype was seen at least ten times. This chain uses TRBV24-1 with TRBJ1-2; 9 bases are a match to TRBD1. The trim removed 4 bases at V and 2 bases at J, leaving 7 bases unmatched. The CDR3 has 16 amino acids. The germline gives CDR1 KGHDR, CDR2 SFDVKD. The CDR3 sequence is CATSDSGQGQNYGYTF. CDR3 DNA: TGTGCCACCAGTGACTCCGGACAGGGGCAGAACTATGGCTACACCTTC.

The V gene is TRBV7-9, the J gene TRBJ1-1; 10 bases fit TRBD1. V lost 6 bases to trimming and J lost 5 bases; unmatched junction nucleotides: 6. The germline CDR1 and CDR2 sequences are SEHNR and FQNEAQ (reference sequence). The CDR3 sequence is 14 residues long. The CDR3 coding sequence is TGTGCCAGCAGGCCCGGGACAGGGGTTACTGAAGCTTTCTTT. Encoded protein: CASRPGTGVTEAFF.

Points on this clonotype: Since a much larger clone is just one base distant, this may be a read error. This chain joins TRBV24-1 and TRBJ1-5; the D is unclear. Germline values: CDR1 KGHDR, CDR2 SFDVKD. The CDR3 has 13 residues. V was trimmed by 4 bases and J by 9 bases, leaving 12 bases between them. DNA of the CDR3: TGTGCCACCAGTGAGGCCGGGTATCGGCCCCAGCATTTT. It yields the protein CATSEAGYRPQHF.

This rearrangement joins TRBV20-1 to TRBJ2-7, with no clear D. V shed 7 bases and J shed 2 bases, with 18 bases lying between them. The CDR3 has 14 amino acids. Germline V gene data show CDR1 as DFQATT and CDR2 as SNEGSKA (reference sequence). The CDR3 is CSDLDLEIPYEQYF. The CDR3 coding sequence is TGCAGTGACCTGGACCTGGAGATCCCCTACGAGCAGTACTTC.

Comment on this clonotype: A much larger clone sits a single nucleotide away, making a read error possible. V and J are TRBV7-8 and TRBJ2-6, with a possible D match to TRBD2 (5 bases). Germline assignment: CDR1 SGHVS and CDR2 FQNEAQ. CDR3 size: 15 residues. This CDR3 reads CVSSLSGSGANVLTF. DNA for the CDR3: TGTGTCAGCAGCTTAAGCGGTTCTGGGGCCAACGTCCTGACTTTC.

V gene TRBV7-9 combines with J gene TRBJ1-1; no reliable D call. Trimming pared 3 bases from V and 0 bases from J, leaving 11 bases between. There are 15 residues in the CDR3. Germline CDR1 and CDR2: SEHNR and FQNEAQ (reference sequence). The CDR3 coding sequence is TGTGCCAGCAGCTTGATCCAGAACCTGAACACTGAAGCTTTCTTT. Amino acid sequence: CASSLIQNLNTEAFF.

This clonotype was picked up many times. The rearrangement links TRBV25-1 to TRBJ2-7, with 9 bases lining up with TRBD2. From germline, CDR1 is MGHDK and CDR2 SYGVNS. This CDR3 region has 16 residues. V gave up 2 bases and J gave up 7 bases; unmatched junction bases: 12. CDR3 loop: CASSELSAGGTGEQYF. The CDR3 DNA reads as TGTGCCAGCAGTGAACTGTCGGCGGGGGGGACTGGGGAGCAGTACTTC.

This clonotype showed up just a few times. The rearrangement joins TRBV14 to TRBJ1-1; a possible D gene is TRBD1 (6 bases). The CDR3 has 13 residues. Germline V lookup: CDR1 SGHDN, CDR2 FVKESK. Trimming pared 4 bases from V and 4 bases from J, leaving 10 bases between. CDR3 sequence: CASSPPGATEAFF. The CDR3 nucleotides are TGTGCCAGCAGCCCACCGGGGGCCACTGAAGCTTTCTTT.